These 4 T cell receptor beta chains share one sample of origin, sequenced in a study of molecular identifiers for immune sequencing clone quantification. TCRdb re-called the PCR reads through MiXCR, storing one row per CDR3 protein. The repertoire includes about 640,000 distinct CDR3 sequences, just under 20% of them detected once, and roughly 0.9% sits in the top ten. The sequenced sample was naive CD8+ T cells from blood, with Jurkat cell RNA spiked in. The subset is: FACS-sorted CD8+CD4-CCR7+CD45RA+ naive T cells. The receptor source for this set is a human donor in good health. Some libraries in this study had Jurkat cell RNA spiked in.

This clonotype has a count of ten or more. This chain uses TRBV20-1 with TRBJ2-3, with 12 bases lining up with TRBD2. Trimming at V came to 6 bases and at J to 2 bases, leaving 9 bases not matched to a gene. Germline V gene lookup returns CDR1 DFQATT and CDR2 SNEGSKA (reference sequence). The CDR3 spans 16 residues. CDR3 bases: TGCAGTGCGGTAATGACTAGCGGGAGAGCCACAGATACGCAGTATTTT. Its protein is CSAVMTSGRATDTQYF.

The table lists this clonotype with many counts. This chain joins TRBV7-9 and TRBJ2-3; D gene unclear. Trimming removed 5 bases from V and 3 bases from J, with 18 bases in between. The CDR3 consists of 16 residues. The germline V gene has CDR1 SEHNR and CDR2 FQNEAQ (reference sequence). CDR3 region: CASSHPWEGLTDTQYF. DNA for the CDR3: TGTGCCAGCAGCCATCCGTGGGAAGGGTTGACAGATACGCAGTATTTT.

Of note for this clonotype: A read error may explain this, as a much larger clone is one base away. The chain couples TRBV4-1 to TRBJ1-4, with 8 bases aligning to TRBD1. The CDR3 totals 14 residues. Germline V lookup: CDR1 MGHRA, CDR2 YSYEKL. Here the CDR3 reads CASSQATGEENLFF. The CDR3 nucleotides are TGCGCCAGCAGCCAAGCGACAGGGGAGGAAAACCTGTTTTTT.

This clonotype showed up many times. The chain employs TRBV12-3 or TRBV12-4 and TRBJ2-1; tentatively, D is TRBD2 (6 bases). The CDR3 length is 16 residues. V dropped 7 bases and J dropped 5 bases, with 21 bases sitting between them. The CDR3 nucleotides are TGTGCCAGCACCCACCGAGAGGGAGGAGTCGACAATGAGCAGTTCTTC. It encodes CASTHREGGVDNEQFF.